This entry is about one T cell receptor beta chain. This clonotype was observed many times. Its antigen target is currently unknown. Base qualities are not at hand, and no much larger clone is one base apart. This sample stems from a study of human T cells and chemical hapten exposure (dated by TCRdb to the early 2020s). Some background on the complete study: For sensitization, 2% DPC in acetone was applied to a 2 cm by 2 cm area of upper inner arm skin. Most of the patients in the cohort were female, and the cohort covered alopecia areata with under or over 50% scalp involvement, alopecia totalis and alopecia universalis. Throughout the approximately 22-week study period, patients were also given weekly therapeutic DPC doses on the scalp. Blood for TCR sequencing was provided by twenty-nine alopecia patients at one to four time points (pre-sensitization, 2, 6 and 24 weeks). This study followed changes in the peripheral blood TCR repertoire in vivo during primary and secondary sensitization of alopecia patients to the hapten diphenylcyclopropenone (DPC). Blood samples were taken from patients before sensitization (week 0) and then at 2, 6 and about 24 weeks after DPC sensitization. Patch testing was performed on the upper back with Finn chambers containing 0.01% DPC, and the patch tests were scored after 6 days according to International Contact Dermatitis Research Group standards. Libraries were pooled for sequencing, and variation in per-sample TCR yields was attributed mainly to small differences in library volumes within the pool.

The time point tag for this specimen amounts to: pre-sensitization, week 0. This specimen's treatment or condition label, per the study, means: therapeutic diphenylcyclopropenone sensitization with weekly scalp DPC. Blood at each patch-test visit was drawn before the patch test was applied. Eligible patients were aged 18 to 70, diagnosed with alopecia, deemed suitable for DPC therapy, and excluded if pregnant. Total RNA was extracted from unfractionated whole blood that had been collected in Tempus Blood RNA tubes. Reading from cysteine to phenylalanine, the CDR3 counts 14 amino acids. The DNA shown is the 42-base CDR3, in frame from base 1. Sequences SQVTM (CDR1) and ANQGSEA (CDR2) are obtained from the germline V gene. Trimming accounts for 6 bases at V and 3 bases at J, while the number of junction bases matched to no gene is 7. Library creation used RACE. The sequencer was a NextSeq 500. Library preparation attached unique molecular identifiers to individual cDNA molecules for quantitative, reproducible TCR counting. For every blood RNA sample, sequencing covered both the TCR alpha and TCR beta chains. Per the source publication's procedure: Samples had a median of about 90,000 TCRs, with a range from about 23,224 to 690,600. The Decombinator software suite was used to annotate the V, J and CDR3 of the TCR reads. For the PS versus PT1 abundance plots, all samples were subsampled to the same number of TCRs (28,000). TCRs were defined as expanded if absent before sensitization and observed at least eight times at the 2-week time point. Clones were called with MiXCR by TCRdb after fastp trimmed the public reads at Q25, and only in-frame beta chains were retained. Merged by CDR3 protein, the rows form single entries marked with the most common genes and DNA. Clone size and V and J calls follow TCRdb, not the original study. The sample includes 300,000 to 450,000 distinct CDR3 sequences, with roughly 5.3% observed a single time. Together, the top ten hold 2.5% to 3% of the sample.

Broad study findings and their caveats: Because every patient had alopecia, a presumed autoimmune disease, the patients' immune response might differ from that of healthy individuals. Patch test score correlated positively with the number of PT1 expanded TCRs, reaching significance at thresholds 8, 16 and 32 but not at 4. Repeated subsampling changed both the strength of the expansion versus patch-test correlation and the threshold at which the correlation became significant. Expanded TCRs formed significantly more large CDR3 similarity clusters than pre-sensitization or healthy control sets, consistent with antigen-driven responses. No change with DPC sensitization was found in the number of TCRs above 1 in 1000 frequency, and no evidence of global repertoire structure alterations was found.

This sample comprised whole blood, obtained in connection with sensitization to the hapten diphenylcyclopropenone (DPC). The sequence derives from a woman between 45 and 65 years old with alopecia areata. Some clones in this sample may be carry-over from other donors' samples. The sequence joins TRBV29-1 to TRBJ2-3, with 9 bases matching TRBD2. The encoded CDR3 is CSVGLTSGTDTQYF. The DNA sequence is TGCAGCGTCGGGCTCACTAGCGGGACAGATACGCAGTATTTT.